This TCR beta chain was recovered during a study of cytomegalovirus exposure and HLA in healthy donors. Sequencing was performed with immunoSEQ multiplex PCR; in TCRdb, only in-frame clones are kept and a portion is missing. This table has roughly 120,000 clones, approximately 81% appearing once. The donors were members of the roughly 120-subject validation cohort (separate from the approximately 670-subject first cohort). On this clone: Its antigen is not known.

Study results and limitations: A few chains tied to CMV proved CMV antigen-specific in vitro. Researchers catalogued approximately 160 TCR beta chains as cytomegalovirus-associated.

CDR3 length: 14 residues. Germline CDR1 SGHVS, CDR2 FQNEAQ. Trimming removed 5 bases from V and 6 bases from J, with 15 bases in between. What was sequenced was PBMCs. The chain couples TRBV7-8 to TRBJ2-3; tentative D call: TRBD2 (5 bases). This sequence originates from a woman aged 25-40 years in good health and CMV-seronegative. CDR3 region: CASSRHPSPDTQYF. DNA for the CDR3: TGTGCCAGCAGCCGACACCCTAGCCCCGATACGCAGTATTTT. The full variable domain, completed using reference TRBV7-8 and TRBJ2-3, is GAGVSQSPRYKVAKRGQDVALRCDPISGHVSLFWYQQALGQGPEFLTYFQNEAQLDKSGLPSDRFFAERPEGSVSTLKIQRTQQEDSAVYLCASSRHPSPDTQYFGPGTRLTVL.